This TCR beta chain was profiled in a study of blood T cell repertoires in COVID-19. Study-wide context: Samples came from the United States, Italy and Spain, spanning acute and convalescent COVID-19.

Assay used: immunoSEQ multiplex PCR; TCRdb lists only in-frame clones, some missing. The sample has 150,000 or so clones; 75% to 95% are singletons. Germline V CDR1 and CDR2: MNHEY, SVGEGT. CDR3 length equals 15 residues. V was clipped by 4 bases and J by 3 bases, with 15 bases between them. The sequence came from a man aged 50 or older with acute or convalescent COVID-19. Sequenced sample: peripheral blood. The genes are TRBV6-2 or TRBV6-3 and TRBJ1-1, with D possibly being TRBD1 (5 bases). The CDR3 loop reads CASSSFLKGHTEAFF. CDR3 nucleotide sequence: TGTGCCAGCAGTTCCTTCTTAAAGGGGCACACTGAAGCTTTCTTT.